This T cell receptor (beta chain) was retrieved from a study of T-cell memory formation after mild COVID-19 (dated by TCRdb to the early 2020s). Background on the whole study: Most TCR sequence clusters were specific to one of the two donors. In two donors, T-cell clones that expanded and contracted after mild COVID-19 were tracked by sequencing TCRalpha and TCRbeta repertoires over time. The cohort comprised two young, previously healthy adult volunteers, one female and one male. Results the study describes overall, beyond this receptor: Only a couple of mild cases were covered by the study, and larger cohorts that include severe cases with pre-infection samples were considered necessary. Some responding clones were detected in pre-infection memory, suggesting pre-existing cross-reactive memory T cells joined the SARS-CoV-2 response. Clones that contracted from day 15 to 85 showed balanced CD4/CD8 phenotypes, whereas a second wave of clones that expanded from day 15 to 37 leaned towards CD4+. Contracting CD4+ clones were located mainly in the CM and EM memory subsets, whereas CD8+ clones were found to be enriched in EMRA. Whether the second-wave clones peaking on day 37 were SARS-CoV-2 specific was not confirmed.

Ficoll-Paque density gradient centrifugation was used to isolate PBMCs. The CDR3 spans 15 residues, from the cysteine through the phenylalanine. Only the CDR3 DNA stays, 45 bases, in frame from base 1. Germline trimming amounts to 2 bases on V and 3 bases on J, with 4 as the count of junction bases outside the gene matches. For CDR1 and CDR2, the germline V gene lists SGHTA and FQGNSA. Sequenced using an Illumina NovaSeq 6000. TCRalpha and TCRbeta cDNA libraries were built by 5'RACE with constant-segment primers, adding sample barcodes and unique molecular identifiers. RNA was extracted from every sample with Trizol reagent. Libraries were amplified in two PCR steps, with a second sample barcode and Illumina TruSeq adapters added in the second step. Sequencing of the libraries was done on an Illumina NovaSeq, producing 2 x 150 bp paired-end reads. In the source study's methods: Demultiplexing of reads and collapsing into UMI-guided consensus sequences were performed with migec v1.2.7. Using mixcr v2.1.11, UMI consensuses were aligned to TRA and TRB V and J templates and then assembled into clonotypes. A clonotype was counted as expanded or contracted only if both edgeR and NoisET called the change significant, with noise models trained on biological replicates. For edgeR calls, a false discovery rate-adjusted p below 0.01 and a log2 fold-change threshold of 1 were applied. PCA with hierarchical clustering of max-normalized trajectories of the 1000 most abundant clonotypes was used as exploratory dynamics analysis. Separately sequenced CD4+ and CD8+ repertoires were used to assign the CD4 or CD8 phenotype of responding clones. TCRdb passed the public sequencing reads through fastp at Q25 and MiXCR, retaining productive beta sequences. Entries that share a CDR3 protein sequence are merged under the most common genes and DNA. The V and J calls come from TCRdb's annotation, not from the publication. Here the sample has roughly 350,000 distinct CDR3 sequences; around 27% occur a single time. The ten largest clones add up to roughly 14% of the sample.

Turning to this clonotype: What antigen it recognizes has not been identified. No base quality information exists; no much larger clone differs at one position.

The rearrangement joined TRBV7-2 to TRBJ1-2; 9 bases in the middle match TRBD1. The TCR comes from an adult woman who had mild COVID-19 (a few samples of this study predate the infection). The sample titles of this study are shuffled in the database, so cell type and time point are left out; the donor was told from shared clones. The sample taken for sequencing was PBMCs or a T cell subset sorted from them (not recorded which). The DNA sequence is given as TGTGCCAGCAGCTTACGACAGGGGGGTGACTATGGCTACACCTTC. This translates into CASSLRQGGDYGYTF.